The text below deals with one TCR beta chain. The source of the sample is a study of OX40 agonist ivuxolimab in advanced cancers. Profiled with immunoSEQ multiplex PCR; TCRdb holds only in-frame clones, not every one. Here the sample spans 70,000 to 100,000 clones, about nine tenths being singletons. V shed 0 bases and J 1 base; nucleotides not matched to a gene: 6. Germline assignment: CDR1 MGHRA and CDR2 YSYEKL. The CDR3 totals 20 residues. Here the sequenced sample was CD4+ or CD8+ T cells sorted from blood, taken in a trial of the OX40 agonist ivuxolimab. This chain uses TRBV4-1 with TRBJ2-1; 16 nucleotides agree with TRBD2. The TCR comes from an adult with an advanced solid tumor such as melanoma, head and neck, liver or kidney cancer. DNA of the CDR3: TGCGCCAGCAGCCAAGATGGGACTAGCGGGAGGGTTTTTTCCTACAATGAGCAGTTCTTC. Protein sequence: CASSQDGTSGRVFSYNEQFF.